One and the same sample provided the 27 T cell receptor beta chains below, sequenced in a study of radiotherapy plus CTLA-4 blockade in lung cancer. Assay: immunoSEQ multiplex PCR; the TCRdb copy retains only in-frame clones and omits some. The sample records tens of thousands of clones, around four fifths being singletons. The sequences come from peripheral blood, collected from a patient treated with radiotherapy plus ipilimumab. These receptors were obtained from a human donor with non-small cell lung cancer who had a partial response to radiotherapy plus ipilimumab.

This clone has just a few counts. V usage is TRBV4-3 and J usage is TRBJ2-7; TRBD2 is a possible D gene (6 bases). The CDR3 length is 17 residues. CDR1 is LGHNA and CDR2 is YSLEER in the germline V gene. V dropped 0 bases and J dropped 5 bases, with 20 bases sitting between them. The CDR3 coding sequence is TGCGCCAGCAGCCAAGAAGCCTTCGGGAGATCCAACCACGAGCAGTACTTC. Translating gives CASSQEAFGRSNHEQYF.

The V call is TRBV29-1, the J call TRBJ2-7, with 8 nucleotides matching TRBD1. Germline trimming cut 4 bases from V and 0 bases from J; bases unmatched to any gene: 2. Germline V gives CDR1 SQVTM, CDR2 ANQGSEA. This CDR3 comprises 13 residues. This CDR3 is CSVGTGSSYEQYF. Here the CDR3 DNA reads TGCAGCGTTGGGACAGGGAGCTCCTACGAGCAGTACTTC.

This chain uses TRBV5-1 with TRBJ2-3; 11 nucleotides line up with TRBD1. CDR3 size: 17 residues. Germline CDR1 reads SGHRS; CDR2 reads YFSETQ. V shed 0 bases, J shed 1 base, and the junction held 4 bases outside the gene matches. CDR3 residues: CASSLEGTGGGTDTQYF. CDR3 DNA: TGCGCCAGCAGCTTGGAGGGGACAGGGGGAGGCACAGATACGCAGTATTTT.

In DNA, the CDR3 is TGTGCCAGCAGCTTAAACTCAGGCCTGGACGAGCAGTACTTC. Residues: CASSLNSGLDEQYF. This rearrangement joins TRBV7-3 to TRBJ2-7; D is unresolved. The germline CDR1 and CDR2 sequences are SGHTA and FQGTGA. The germline V and J ends were trimmed by 1 base and 5 bases, with 12 bases remaining between them. The CDR3 spans 14 residues.

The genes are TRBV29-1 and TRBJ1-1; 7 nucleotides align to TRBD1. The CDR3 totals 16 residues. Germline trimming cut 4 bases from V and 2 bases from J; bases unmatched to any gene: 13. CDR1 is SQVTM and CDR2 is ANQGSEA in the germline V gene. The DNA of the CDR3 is TGCAGCGTTGTCCCCTGGACAGGTGGGGTTAACACTGAAGCTTTCTTT. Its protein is CSVVPWTGGVNTEAFF.

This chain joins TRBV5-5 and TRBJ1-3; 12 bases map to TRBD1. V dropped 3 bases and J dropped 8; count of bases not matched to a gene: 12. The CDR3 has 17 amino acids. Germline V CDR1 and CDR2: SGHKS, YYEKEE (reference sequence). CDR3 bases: TGTGCCAGCAGCTGGTCCGGGACAGGGGGCCGGCGGGACACCATATATTTT. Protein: CASSWSGTGGRRDTIYF.

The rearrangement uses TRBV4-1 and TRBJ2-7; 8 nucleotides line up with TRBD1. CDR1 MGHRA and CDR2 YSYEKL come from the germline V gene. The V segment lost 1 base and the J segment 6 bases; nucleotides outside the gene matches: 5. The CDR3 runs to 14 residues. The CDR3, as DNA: TGCGCCAGCAGCCAAGTGGACAGGGTGGGCGAGCAGTACTTC. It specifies CASSQVDRVGEQYF.

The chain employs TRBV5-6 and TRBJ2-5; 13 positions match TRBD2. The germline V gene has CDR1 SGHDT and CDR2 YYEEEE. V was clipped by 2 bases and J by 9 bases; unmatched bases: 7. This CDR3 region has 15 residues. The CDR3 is CASSLLAGGPLAQYF. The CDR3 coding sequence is TGTGCCAGCAGCTTACTAGCGGGGGGGCCATTGGCCCAGTACTTC. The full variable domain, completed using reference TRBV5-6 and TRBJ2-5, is DAGVTQSPTHLIKTRGQQVTLRCSPKSGHDTVSWYQQALGQGPQFIFQYYEEEERQRGNFPDRFSGHQFPNYSSELNVNALLLGDSALYLCASSLLAGGPLAQYFGPGTRLLVL.

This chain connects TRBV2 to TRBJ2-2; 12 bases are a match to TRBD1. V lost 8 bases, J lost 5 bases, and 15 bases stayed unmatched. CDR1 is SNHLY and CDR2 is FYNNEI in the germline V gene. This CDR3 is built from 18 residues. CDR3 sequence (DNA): TGTGCCAGCTCGGGAGGCCCGGGACAGGGGGCGCGTACCGGGGAGCTGTTTTTT. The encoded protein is CASSGGPGQGARTGELFF.

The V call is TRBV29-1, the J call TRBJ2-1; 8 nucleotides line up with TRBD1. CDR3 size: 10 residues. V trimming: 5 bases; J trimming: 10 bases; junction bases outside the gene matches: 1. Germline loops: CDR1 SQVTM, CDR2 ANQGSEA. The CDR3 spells CSVRTGEQFF. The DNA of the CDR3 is TGCAGCGTTAGGACAGGGGAGCAGTTCTTC.

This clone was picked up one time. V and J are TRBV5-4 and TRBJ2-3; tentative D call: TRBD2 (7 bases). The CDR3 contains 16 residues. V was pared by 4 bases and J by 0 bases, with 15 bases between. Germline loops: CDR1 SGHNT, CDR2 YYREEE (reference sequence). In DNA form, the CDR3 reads TGTGCCAGCAGCCCCTTAGGGGGGGCTAGCACAGATACGCAGTATTTT. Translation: CASSPLGGASTDTQYF.

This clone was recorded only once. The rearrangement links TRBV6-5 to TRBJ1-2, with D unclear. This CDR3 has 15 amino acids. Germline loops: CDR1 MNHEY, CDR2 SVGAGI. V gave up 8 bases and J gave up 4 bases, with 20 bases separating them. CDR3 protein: CASLEKNRRAYGYTF. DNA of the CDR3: TGTGCCAGCTTAGAAAAAAATCGTCGAGCCTATGGCTACACCTTC.

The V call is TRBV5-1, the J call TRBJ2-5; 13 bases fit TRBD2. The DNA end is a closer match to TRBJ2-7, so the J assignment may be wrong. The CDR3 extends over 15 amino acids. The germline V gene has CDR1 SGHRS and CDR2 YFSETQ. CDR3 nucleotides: TGCGCCAGCAGCAGGACTAGCGGGGGCCTCTACGAGCAGTACTTC. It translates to CASSRTSGGLYEQYF.

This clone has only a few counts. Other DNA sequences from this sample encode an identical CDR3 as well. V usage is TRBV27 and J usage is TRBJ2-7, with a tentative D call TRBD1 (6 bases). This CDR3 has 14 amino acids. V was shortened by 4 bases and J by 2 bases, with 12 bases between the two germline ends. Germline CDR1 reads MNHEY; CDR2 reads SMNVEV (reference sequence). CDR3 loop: CASSSSRGPYEQYF. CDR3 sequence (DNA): TGTGCCAGCAGTTCATCCAGGGGACCCTACGAGCAGTACTTC.

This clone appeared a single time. CDR3 loop: CAISAESSYEQYF. The CDR3 DNA reads TGTGCCATCAGTGCTGAGAGCTCCTACGAGCAGTACTTC. This chain links TRBV10-3 with TRBJ2-7; D is ambiguous. Trimming left V 4 bases short and J 0 bases short, with 7 bases between. The CDR3 spans 13 residues. The germline gives CDR1 ENHRY, CDR2 SYGVKD.

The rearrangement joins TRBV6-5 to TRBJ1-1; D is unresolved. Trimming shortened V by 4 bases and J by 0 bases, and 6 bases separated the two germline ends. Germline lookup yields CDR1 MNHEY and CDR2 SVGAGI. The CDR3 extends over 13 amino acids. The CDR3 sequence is CASSSGMNTEAFF. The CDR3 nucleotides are TGTGCCAGCAGTTCAGGAATGAACACTGAAGCTTTCTTT.

The CDR3 bases are TGTGCCAGCAATTATCTACAGGCCTATGGCTACACCTTC. It is translated as CASNYLQAYGYTF. The chain combines TRBV28 with TRBJ1-2; the D gene is possibly TRBD1 (5 bases). The V end was cut by 7 bases, the J end by 4 bases, with 13 bases between. Per germline, CDR1 MDHEN and CDR2 SYDVKM. The CDR3 runs to 13 residues.

This CDR3 reads CASSLPGQGILDEQYF. The CDR3 region has the DNA TGTGCCAGCAGTCTACCAGGACAGGGAATTCTCGACGAGCAGTACTTC. The rearrangement links TRBV28 to TRBJ2-7, with 8 bases identical to TRBD1. CDR3 size: 16 residues. The V gene end was trimmed by 5 bases and the J gene end by 5 bases; junction bases not matched to a gene: 14. CDR1 MDHEN and CDR2 SYDVKM come from the germline V gene.

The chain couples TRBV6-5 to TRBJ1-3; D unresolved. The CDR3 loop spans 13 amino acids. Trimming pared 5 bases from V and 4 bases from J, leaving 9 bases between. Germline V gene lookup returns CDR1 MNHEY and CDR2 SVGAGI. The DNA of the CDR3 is TGTGCCAGCAGTCAAGAACTCGGAAACACCATATATTTT. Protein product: CASSQELGNTIYF.

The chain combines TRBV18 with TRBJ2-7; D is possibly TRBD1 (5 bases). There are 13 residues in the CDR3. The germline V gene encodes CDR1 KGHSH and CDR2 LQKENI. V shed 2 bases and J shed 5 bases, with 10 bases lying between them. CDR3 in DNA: TGTGCCAGCTCACCAAAGGGGCCCAACGAGCAGTACTTC. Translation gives CASSPKGPNEQYF. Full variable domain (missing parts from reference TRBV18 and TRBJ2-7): NAGVMQNPRHLVRRRGQEARLRCSPMKGHSHVYWYRQLPEEGLKFMVYLQKENIIDESGMPKERFSAEFPKEGPSILRIQQVVRGDSAAYFCASSPKGPNEQYFGPGTRLTVT.

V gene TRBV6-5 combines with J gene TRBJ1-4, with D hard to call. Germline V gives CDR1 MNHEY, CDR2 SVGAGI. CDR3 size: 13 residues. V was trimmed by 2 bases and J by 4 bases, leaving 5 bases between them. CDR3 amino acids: CASSYEYNEKLFF. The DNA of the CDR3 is TGTGCCAGCAGTTACGAGTATAATGAAAAACTGTTTTTT.

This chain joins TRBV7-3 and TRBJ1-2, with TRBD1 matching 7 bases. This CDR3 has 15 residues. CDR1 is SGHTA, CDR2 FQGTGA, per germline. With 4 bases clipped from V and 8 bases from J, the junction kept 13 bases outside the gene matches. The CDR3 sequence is CASSSQGGTGEGYTF. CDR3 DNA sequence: TGTGCCAGCAGCTCCCAAGGCGGTACAGGGGAGGGCTACACCTTC.

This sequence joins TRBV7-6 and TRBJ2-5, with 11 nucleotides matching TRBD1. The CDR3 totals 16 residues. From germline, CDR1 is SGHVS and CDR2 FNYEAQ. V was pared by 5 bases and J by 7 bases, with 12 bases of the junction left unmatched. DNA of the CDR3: TGTGCCAGCAGCCTTGGGTCCCGGGACAGGGGGGCGACCCAGTACTTC. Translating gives CASSLGSRDRGATQYF.

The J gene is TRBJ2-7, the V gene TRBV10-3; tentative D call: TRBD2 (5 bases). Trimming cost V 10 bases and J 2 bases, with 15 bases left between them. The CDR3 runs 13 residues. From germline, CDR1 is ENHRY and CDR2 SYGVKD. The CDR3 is CATVGENPYEQYF. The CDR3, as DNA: TGTGCCACAGTCGGGGAAAACCCCTACGAGCAGTACTTC.

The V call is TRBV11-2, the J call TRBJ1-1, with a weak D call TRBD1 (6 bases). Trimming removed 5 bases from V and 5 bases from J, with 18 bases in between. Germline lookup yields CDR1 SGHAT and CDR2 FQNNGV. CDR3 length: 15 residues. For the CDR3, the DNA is TGTGCCAGCAGCCCCGGACGGACAGAGGGAACTGAAGCTTTCTTT. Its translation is CASSPGRTEGTEAFF. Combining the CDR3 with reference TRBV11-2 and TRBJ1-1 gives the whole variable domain EAGVAQSPRYKIIEKRQSVAFWCNPISGHATLYWYQQILGQGPKLLIQFQNNGVVDDSQLPKDRFSAERLKGVDSTLKIQPAKLEDSAVYLCASSPGRTEGTEAFFGQGTRLTVV.

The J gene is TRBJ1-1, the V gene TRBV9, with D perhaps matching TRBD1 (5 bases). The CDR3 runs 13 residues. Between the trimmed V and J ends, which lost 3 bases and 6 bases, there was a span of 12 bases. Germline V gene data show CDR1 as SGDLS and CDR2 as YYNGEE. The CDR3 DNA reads TGTGCCAGCAGCGCTAACAGGTTTTCTGAAGCTTTCTTT. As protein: CASSANRFSEAFF.

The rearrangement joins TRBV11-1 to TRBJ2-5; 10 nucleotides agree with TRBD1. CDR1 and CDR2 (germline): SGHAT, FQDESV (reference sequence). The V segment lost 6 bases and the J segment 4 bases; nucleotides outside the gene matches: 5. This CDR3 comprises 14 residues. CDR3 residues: CASRPGQGSETQYF. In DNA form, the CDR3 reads TGTGCCAGCAGGCCGGGACAGGGGTCAGAGACCCAGTACTTC.